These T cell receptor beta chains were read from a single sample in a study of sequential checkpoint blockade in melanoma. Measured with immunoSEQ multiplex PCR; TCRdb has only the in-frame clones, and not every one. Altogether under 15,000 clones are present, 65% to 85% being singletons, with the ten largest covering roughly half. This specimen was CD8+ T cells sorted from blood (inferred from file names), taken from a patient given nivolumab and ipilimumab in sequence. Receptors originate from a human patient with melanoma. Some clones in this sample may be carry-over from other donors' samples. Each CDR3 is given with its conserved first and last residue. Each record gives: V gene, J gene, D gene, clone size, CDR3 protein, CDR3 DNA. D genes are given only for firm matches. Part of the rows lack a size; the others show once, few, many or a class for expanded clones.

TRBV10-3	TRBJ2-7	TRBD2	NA	CAISPSGGDYEQYF	TGTGCCATCAGTCCTAGCGGGGGGGACTACGAGCAGTACTTC
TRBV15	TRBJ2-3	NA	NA	CATSRGWTESTDTQYF	TGTGCCACCAGCCGGGGTTGGACAGAAAGCACAGATACGCAGTATTTT
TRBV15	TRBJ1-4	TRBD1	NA	CATSSRGLREKLFF	TGTGCCACCAGCAGCAGGGGGCTCAGAGAAAAACTGTTTTTT
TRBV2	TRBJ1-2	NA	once	CASRGGSGYTF	TGTGCCAGCAGGGGGGGGAGTGGCTACACCTTC
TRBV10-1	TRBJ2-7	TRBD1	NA	CASSESQYLERQGRSYEQYF	TGCGCCAGCAGTGAGTCCCAGTATCTGGAAAGACAGGGGAGGTCCTACGAGCAGTACTTC
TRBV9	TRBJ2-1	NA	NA	CASSVSGRPLDEQFF	TGTGCCAGCAGCGTCTCGGGTCGGCCCCTAGATGAGCAGTTCTTC
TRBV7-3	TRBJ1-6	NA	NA	CANSLGQEASPLHF	TGTGCCAACAGCCTCGGGCAGGAGGCTTCACCCCTCCACTTT
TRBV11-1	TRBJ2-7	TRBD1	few	CASSFDRDRGFYEQYF	TGTGCCAGCAGCTTCGACCGGGACAGGGGGTTCTACGAGCAGTACTTC
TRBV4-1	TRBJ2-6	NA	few	CASSWTSPGGANVLTF	TGCGCCAGCAGCTGGACTTCCCCGGGGGGGGCCAACGTCCTGACTTTC
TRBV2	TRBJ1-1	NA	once	CASRAARMTEAFF	TGTGCCAGCAGGGCCGCTAGGATGACTGAAGCTTTCTTT
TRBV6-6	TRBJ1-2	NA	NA	CASSPMGLYGYTF	TGTGCCAGCAGCCCGATGGGCCTCTATGGCTACACCTTC
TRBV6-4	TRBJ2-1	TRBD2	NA	CASSDGGAYNEQFF	TGTGCCAGCAGTGACGGGGGGGCCTACAATGAGCAGTTCTTC